The subject of this entry is one T cell receptor (beta chain). Assay used: immunoSEQ multiplex PCR; TCRdb lists only in-frame clones, some missing. The table has about 150,000 clones, more than 85% seen once; the top ten hold 2.4%. This sample is part of a study of control samples from healthy donors and cancer patients. Germline trimming cut 5 bases from V and 2 bases from J; bases unmatched to any gene: 3. Germline CDR1 is MDHEN and CDR2 is SYDVKM. This CDR3 contains 15 residues. Input material: blood. This receptor was taken from a man in his fifties in good health. The rearrangement links TRBV28 to TRBJ2-1; 10 bases fit TRBD2. Here the CDR3 DNA reads TGTGCCAGCAGTCGAACTAGCGGGACCTACAATGAGCAGTTCTTC. This sequence encodes CASSRTSGTYNEQFF.